Below are 28 T cell receptor beta chains sequenced from a single sample in a study of T cells in localized non-small cell lung cancer. The data were produced by immunoSEQ multiplex PCR, yet TCRdb's version contains in-frame clones alone and is incomplete. The sample lists 45,000 to 70,000 clones; 70% to 90% were seen once. The sample here was peripheral blood, taken before any cancer treatment. The receptors derive from a woman aged 40-69 years with stage I lung adenocarcinoma.

CDR3 region: CASRLSALGSETQYF. DNA of the CDR3: TGTGCCAGCAGGCTCAGTGCGTTAGGATCAGAGACCCAGTACTTC. This rearrangement joins TRBV2 to TRBJ2-5; D uncertain. Trimming left V 6 bases short and J 4 bases short, with 18 bases between. CDR3 length: 15 amino acids. The germline V gene encodes CDR1 SNHLY and CDR2 FYNNEI. Full variable domain (missing parts from reference TRBV2 and TRBJ2-5): EPEVTQTPSHQVTQMGQEVILRCVPISNHLYFYWYRQILGQKVEFLVSFYNNEISEKSEIFDDQFSVERPDGSNFTLKIRSTKLEDSAMYFCASRLSALGSETQYFGPGTRLLVL.

The chain employs TRBV30 and TRBJ2-7, with 8 bases lining up with TRBD1. The CDR3 extends over 12 amino acids. Trimming cost V 2 bases and J 7 bases; bases outside gene matches: 4. The V gene's germline CDR1 is GTSNPN and CDR2 SVGIG (reference sequence). This CDR3 is CAWSQGAGEQYF. The CDR3 DNA reads TGTGCCTGGAGTCAGGGGGCAGGAGAGCAGTACTTC.

The V and J genes are TRBV4-1 and TRBJ1-4; 7 nucleotides align to TRBD1. This CDR3 contains 14 residues. Per the germline V gene, CDR1 is MGHRA and CDR2 is YSYEKL. J gave up 8 bases and V 1 base, and 4 bases lay outside the gene matches. The CDR3 sequence is CASSQGQGYEKLFF. In DNA, the CDR3 is TGCGCCAGCAGCCAAGGACAGGGTTACGAAAAACTGTTTTTT.

The chain links TRBV7-2 to TRBJ1-4; tentatively, D is TRBD1 (5 bases). V dropped 5 bases and J dropped 5 bases, with 18 bases sitting between them. This CDR3 spans 16 amino acids. Germline V gene data show CDR1 as SGHTA and CDR2 as FQGNSA. This CDR3 reads CASSQGKTGPNEKLFF. Here the CDR3 DNA reads TGTGCCAGCAGCCAGGGAAAGACGGGGCCAAATGAAAAACTGTTTTTT.

J is TRBJ2-3 and V is TRBV7-8; 8 bases map to TRBD2. Unmatched junction bases numbered 5, after V lost 0 bases and J lost 3 bases. The germline CDR1 and CDR2 sequences are SGHVS and FQNEAQ. The CDR3 consists of 16 residues. CDR3 loop: CASSLAAGGRTDTQYF. For the CDR3, the DNA is TGTGCCAGCAGCTTAGCGGCGGGGGGACGTACAGATACGCAGTATTTT.

The gene calls are TRBV7-9 and TRBJ1-6, with D tentatively TRBD1 (5 bases). Germline V lookup: CDR1 SEHNR, CDR2 FQNEAQ (reference sequence). The CDR3 is 15 amino acids. Trimming pared 2 bases from V and 6 bases from J, leaving 11 bases between. This CDR3 reads CASSLSQGGNSPLHF. CDR3 sequence (DNA): TGTGCCAGCAGCTTAAGTCAGGGAGGTAATTCACCCCTCCACTTT.

The V gene is TRBV7-2, the J gene TRBJ1-6, with 8 bases aligning to TRBD1. Germline V gene sequence: CDR1 SGHTA, CDR2 FQGNSA. This CDR3 comprises 17 residues. V shed 1 base and J 5 bases; nucleotides not matched to a gene: 7. This CDR3 is CASSLVPGGHDNSPLHF. In DNA form, the CDR3 reads TGTGCCAGCAGCTTAGTTCCAGGGGGCCACGATAATTCACCCCTCCACTTT.

The chain uses TRBV5-4 and TRBJ2-7; tentative D call: TRBD1 (6 bases). Germline CDR1 reads SGHNT; CDR2 reads YYREEE (reference sequence). The CDR3 runs to 14 residues. V was trimmed by 0 bases and J by 4 bases, leaving 11 bases between them. The CDR3 reads CASSLDRVRYEQYF. The CDR3 DNA sequence: TGTGCCAGCAGCTTGGACAGGGTGAGGTACGAGCAGTACTTC.

This CDR3 reads CASSVYGQALGELFF. CDR3 DNA: TGTGCCAGCAGTGTATACGGACAGGCGCTCGGGGAGCTGTTTTTT. The chain couples TRBV6-1 to TRBJ2-2; 7 positions match TRBD1. V gave up 4 bases and J gave up 7 bases; unmatched junction bases: 9. From germline, CDR1 is MNHNS and CDR2 SASEGT. CDR3 length: 15 residues.

The chain employs TRBV4-1 and TRBJ1-5; D is possibly TRBD1 (6 bases). The V gene lost 1 base and the J gene lost 7 bases, with 14 bases spanning the gap. CDR1 is MGHRA and CDR2 is YSYEKL in the germline V gene. CDR3 length equals 15 residues. Here the CDR3 reads CASSQAMNGGQPQHF. Written as DNA, the CDR3 is TGCGCCAGCAGCCAAGCAATGAACGGGGGCCAGCCCCAGCATTTT.

The chain couples TRBV7-2 to TRBJ1-4; the match to TRBD1 covers 9 bases. CDR1 SGHTA and CDR2 FQGNSA come from the germline V gene. The CDR3 spans 15 residues. V lost 5 bases to trimming and J lost 7 bases; unmatched junction nucleotides: 8. This chain's CDR3 is CASSLMDRGGEKLFF. The CDR3, as DNA: TGTGCCAGCAGCCTTATGGACAGGGGTGGTGAAAAACTGTTTTTT.

DNA of the CDR3: TGTGCCAGCAGTGGACGGGGAGAAAAACTGTTTTTT. Residues: CASSGRGEKLFF. The J gene is TRBJ1-4, the V gene TRBV2, with no clear D. Germline CDR1 SNHLY, CDR2 FYNNEI. The CDR3 is made up of 12 amino acids. The V and J ends lost 4 bases and 8 bases respectively, with 8 bases between them.

V and J are TRBV19 and TRBJ2-1; 8 bases are shared with TRBD1. With 5 bases clipped from V and 8 bases from J, the junction kept 5 bases outside the gene matches. The CDR3 runs to 13 residues. Germline V lookup: CDR1 LNHDA, CDR2 SQIVND (reference sequence). The CDR3 here is CASSAVQGDEQFF. CDR3 in DNA: TGTGCCAGTAGTGCCGTACAGGGGGATGAGCAGTTCTTC.

This clone is a singleton in its sample. Within the sample, other DNA sequences also encode this same CDR3. The genes are TRBV19 and TRBJ1-2; no definite D call. The CDR3 is 11 residues long. The V end lost 1 base, the J end lost 5 bases, and 2 bases lay between the germline ends. Germline V lookup: CDR1 LNHDA, CDR2 SQIVND (reference sequence). Written as DNA, the CDR3 is TGTGCCAGTAGTATAGGATATGGCTACACCTTC. This sequence encodes CASSIGYGYTF.

The V call is TRBV11-3, the J call TRBJ2-7; D is unclear. CDR1 is SGHNT, CDR2 YENEEA, per germline. Trimming shortened V by 5 bases and J by 0 bases, and 11 bases separated the two germline ends. The CDR3 loop spans 14 amino acids. This CDR3 is CASSPTSSSYEQYF. CDR3 nucleotide sequence: TGTGCCAGCAGCCCCACCTCCAGCTCCTACGAGCAGTACTTC.

This clone was seen once. The rearrangement links TRBV5-5 to TRBJ2-2, with 11 bases lining up with TRBD2. Germline values: CDR1 SGHKS, CDR2 YYEKEE (reference sequence). V was pared by 4 bases and J by 4 bases, with 12 bases of the junction left unmatched. This CDR3 contains 18 residues. The CDR3 DNA reads TGTGCCAGCAGCACGATCCCGGCGACTAGCGGGGCCACCGGGGAGCTGTTTTTT. Translation gives CASSTIPATSGATGELFF.

J is TRBJ2-1 and V is TRBV5-1; 13 bases fit TRBD2. V lost 2 bases and J lost 4; bases outside the gene matches: 6. CDR3 length equals 17 residues. Per the germline V gene, CDR1 is SGHRS and CDR2 is YFSETQ. The CDR3 nucleotides are TGCGCCAGCAGCTTAGGACTAGCGGGGGCCAATTACAATGAGCAGTTCTTC. Translating gives CASSLGLAGANYNEQFF.

V is TRBV5-1 and J is TRBJ1-1; D is possibly TRBD1 (5 bases). Germline CDR1 is SGHRS and CDR2 is YFSETQ. The CDR3 consists of 17 residues. V was cut by 1 base and J by 0 bases, with 16 bases left in between. Written as DNA, the CDR3 is TGCGCCAGCAGCTTGAAAGGGGCCCCGGGGTTGAACACTGAAGCTTTCTTT. The encoded protein is CASSLKGAPGLNTEAFF. Full variable domain (remainder filled in from reference TRBV5-1 and TRBJ1-1): KAGVTQTPRYLIKTRGQQVTLSCSPISGHRSVSWYQQTPGQGLQFLFEYFSETQRNKGNFPGRFSGRQFSNSRSEMNVSTLELGDSALYLCASSLKGAPGLNTEAFFGQGTRLTVV.

This clone appeared a few times. The DNA of the CDR3 is TGTGCCAGCAGCATTACAGCCTTCAATCAGCCCCAGCATTTT. It translates to CASSITAFNQPQHF. V gene TRBV28 combines with J gene TRBJ1-5; D is unresolved. CDR3 length: 14 amino acids. Germline V gene lookup returns CDR1 MDHEN and CDR2 SYDVKM. V lost 6 bases, J lost 3 bases, and 12 bases lay in between. The full variable domain, with the rest looked up from reference TRBV28 and TRBJ1-5, is DVKVTQSSRYLVKRTGEKVFLECVQDMDHENMFWYRQDPGLGLRLIYFSYDVKMKEKGDIPEGYSVSREKKERFSLILESASTNQTSMYLCASSITAFNQPQHFGDGTRLSIL.

A remark on this clone: The junction does not match germline at one end; this may be a read error. This sequence joins TRBV7-7 and TRBJ1-1, with a possible D match to TRBD1 (6 bases). Germline V gene lookup returns CDR1 SSHAT and CDR2 FNYEAQ (reference sequence). The CDR3 is made up of 13 amino acids. In nucleotides, the CDR3 is TGTGCTAGCAGCCAAAACAGGGACACTGAAGCTTTCTTT. Translating gives CASSQNRDTEAFF. Full variable domain (outside the CDR3, taken from reference TRBV7-7 and TRBJ1-1): GAGVSQSPRYKVTKRGQDVTLRCDPISSHATLYWYQQALGQGPEFLTYFNYEAQPDKSGLPSDRFSAERPEGSISTLTIQRTEQRDSAMYRCASSQNRDTEAFFGQGTRLTVV.

This chain links TRBV7-2 with TRBJ1-1, with TRBD1 as a possible D gene (6 bases). Deletions cut 1 base from V and 7 bases from J, with 10 bases between. CDR3 size: 13 residues. CDR1 is SGHTA and CDR2 is FQGNSA in the germline V gene. The CDR3 sequence: CASSLVQGSEAFF. As DNA, the CDR3 is TGTGCCAGCAGCTTAGTTCAGGGGAGTGAAGCTTTCTTT. Complete variable domain (other parts from reference TRBV7-2 and TRBJ1-1): GAGVSQSPSNKVTEKGKDVELRCDPISGHTALYWYRQSLGQGLEFLIYFQGNSAPDKSGLPSDRFSAERTGGSVSTLTIQRTQQEDSAVYLCASSLVQGSEAFFGQGTRLTVV.

J is TRBJ1-6 and V is TRBV5-4; D uncertain. In germline, CDR1 is SGHNT, CDR2 YYREEE (reference sequence). The CDR3 contains 13 residues. V shed 0 bases and J shed 8 bases, with 6 bases lying between them. As DNA, the CDR3 is TGTGCCAGCAGCTTGGCCGGGGATTCACCCCTCCACTTT. As protein: CASSLAGDSPLHF.

The chain uses TRBV6-6 and TRBJ1-2; D remains ambiguous. The length of the CDR3 is 14 residues. V dropped 0 bases and J dropped 6 bases, with 11 bases sitting between them. Germline lookup yields CDR1 MNHNY and CDR2 SVGAGI (reference sequence). The CDR3, as DNA: TGTGCCAGCAGTTACTCCAGGTCCATCGATGGCTACACCTTC. It codes for CASSYSRSIDGYTF.

In this sample, this clone turned up once. The rearrangement links TRBV30 to TRBJ1-2, with a weak D call TRBD1 (5 bases). CDR1 and CDR2 (germline): GTSNPN, SVGIG (reference sequence). The CDR3 length is 15 residues. V was pared by 2 bases and J by 2 bases, with 15 bases between. DNA for the CDR3: TGTGCCTGGAGTCCGCCCGGGGGGTGGAACTATGGCTACACCTTC. Protein: CAWSPPGGWNYGYTF.

The chain uses TRBV6-5 and TRBJ1-2; D perhaps matches TRBD1 (5 bases). This CDR3 has 11 amino acids. Germline lookup yields CDR1 MNHEY and CDR2 SVGAGI. Trimming pared 4 bases from V and 5 bases from J, leaving 5 bases between. The CDR3 region has the DNA TGTGCCAGCAGTTCAGGGTATGGCTACACCTTC. It specifies CASSSGYGYTF.

The rearrangement links TRBV11-1 to TRBJ1-3, with D perhaps TRBD1 (5 bases). Trimming removed 5 bases from V and 4 bases from J, with 18 bases in between. CDR1 SGHAT and CDR2 FQDESV come from the germline V gene (reference sequence). The CDR3 contains 16 residues. CDR3 protein: CASSRDFGTAGNTIYF. The CDR3 bases are TGTGCCAGCAGCCGCGATTTCGGGACGGCCGGAAACACCATATATTTT.

The chain recombines TRBV27 with TRBJ1-5, with TRBD1 matching 10 bases. Trimming removed 4 bases from V and 6 bases from J; junction bases left unmatched: 0. The CDR3 contains 13 residues. CDR1 is MNHEY and CDR2 is SMNVEV in the germline V gene (reference sequence). CDR3 amino acids: CASSWTGGQPQHF. The CDR3 nucleotides read TGTGCCAGCAGTTGGACAGGGGGTCAGCCCCAGCATTTT.

This chain uses TRBV6-1 with TRBJ1-2; D is unresolved. The ends were cut back, 5 bases at V and 7 bases at J, with 14 bases in the middle. From germline, CDR1 is MNHNS and CDR2 SASEGT. The length of the CDR3 is 13 residues. The CDR3 loop is CASSIGRTFGYTF. The CDR3 nucleotides read TGTGCCAGCAGTATCGGAAGGACGTTTGGCTACACCTTC.